This entry is about one T cell receptor beta chain. Germline lookup yields CDR1 MNHNY and CDR2 SVGAGI (reference sequence). V lost 6 bases to trimming and J lost 1 base; unmatched junction nucleotides: 5. The CDR3 runs 15 residues. The entry originates in a study of shared T cell receptors in the human thymus. Some clones are missing from TCRdb's copy, which holds only in-frame ones; the method was immunoSEQ multiplex PCR. The sample holds hundreds of thousands of clones; around 87% are singletons and the top ten take roughly 0.0087%. These data also formed part of another study, on human thymus T cells. As that report states: Thymic resections from corrective heart surgery supplied the tissue. An apparent bias in V and J gene usage was seen in thymic and blood repertoires. Thymic repertoires from unrelated individuals overlapped highly, related research reported.

The source is a boy less than two years old with a congenital heart defect. Sequenced input: thymocytes. The chain combines TRBV6-6 with TRBJ2-1; 8 positions agree with TRBD1. Here the CDR3 reads CASSLRDRSYNEQFF. As DNA, the CDR3 is TGTGCCAGCAGCCTCCGGGACAGGTCCTACAATGAGCAGTTCTTC.